This is a list of T cell receptor beta chains from one sample in a study of lymphopenia after photon versus proton radiotherapy. Sequencing used immunoSEQ multiplex PCR; TCRdb keeps in-frame clones, though not all of them. The sample holds roughly 25,000 clones, over 80% seen once. The sample in question was peripheral blood, obtained from a patient treated with photon-based radiotherapy. The source of these receptors is a middle-aged man with gastric cancer. CDR3s include the opening cysteine and the closing phenylalanine or tryptophan. The D gene is left open where the match is weak. Clone size is stated in some rows and not others, as once, few, many or a class when expanded.

d_call	v_call	j_call	clone_size	cdr3_aa	cdr3_nt
TRBD2	TRBV7-7	TRBJ2-5	.	CASSPGLAETQYF	TGTGCCAGCAGCCCCGGACTAGCGGAGACCCAGTACTTC
.	TRBV6-1	TRBJ2-3	.	CASSSGTLSTDTQYF	TGTGCCAGCAGTTCCGGGACGTTGAGCACAGATACGCAGTATTTT
.	TRBV11-2	TRBJ2-3	.	CASSSGEKRYF	TGTGCCAGCAGCTCCGGGGAGAAGCGGTATTTT
TRBD1	TRBV9	TRBJ1-2	.	CASSVDRALDYGYTF	TGTGCCAGCAGCGTCGACAGGGCGTTGGACTATGGCTACACCTTC
TRBD1	TRBV7-9	TRBJ1-1	once	CASSPPGTANEAFF	TGTGCCAGCAGCCCCCCCGGGACAGCCAATGAAGCTTTCTTT
TRBD1	TRBV19	TRBJ1-5	.	CATWTGINQPQHF	TGTGCCACCTGGACAGGGATCAATCAGCCCCAGCATTTT
TRBD1	TRBV25-1	TRBJ1-2	.	CASSDRDRSSGYTF	TGTGCCAGCAGTGATCGGGACAGGAGTAGCGGCTACACCTTC
.	TRBV7-3	TRBJ2-1	.	CASSFPGQRGNEQFF	TGTGCCAGCAGCTTCCCCGGACAGCGGGGCAATGAGCAGTTCTTC
.	TRBV9	TRBJ1-2	.	CASSVEGYGYTF	TGTGCCAGCAGCGTAGAGGGATATGGCTACACCTTC
.	TRBV5-6	TRBJ1-2	.	CASSFPPQGYGYTF	TGTGCCAGCAGCTTTCCACCCCAGGGCTATGGCTACACCTTC
TRBD1	TRBV5-6	TRBJ2-3	.	CASSDSGQGTDTQYF	TGTGCCAGCAGCGATTCGGGACAGGGCACAGATACGCAGTATTTT
.	TRBV28	TRBJ1-5	.	CASSLLNQPQHF	TGTGCCAGCAGTTTATTGAATCAGCCCCAGCATTTT
.	TRBV14	TRBJ1-1	.	CASSQITLMNTEAFF	TGTGCCAGCAGCCAAATTACGCTAATGAACACTGAAGCTTTCTTT
TRBD1	TRBV27	TRBJ1-1	.	CASREPGGKNTEAFF	TGTGCCAGCAGGGAACCAGGGGGGAAGAACACTGAAGCTTTCTTT
TRBD2	TRBV4-2	TRBJ2-1	few	CASSQEGTSGGVYNEQFF	TGTGCCAGCAGCCAAGAGGGGACTAGCGGGGGGGTTTACAATGAGCAGTTCTTC
.	TRBV4-2	TRBJ1-1	.	CASSPQVNQLNTEAFF	TGTGCCAGCAGCCCGCAAGTAAACCAACTGAACACTGAAGCTTTCTTT
.	TRBV6-1	TRBJ2-3	.	CASSEGTDTQYF	TGTGCCAGCAGTGAAGGTACAGATACGCAGTATTTT
.	TRBV12-5	TRBJ1-4	.	CASGLGGATNEKLFF	TGTGCTAGTGGTTTGGGCGGGGCAACTAATGAAAAACTGTTTTTT
TRBD2	TRBV7-2	TRBJ2-7	.	CASSWTSGGAYEQYF	TGTGCCAGCAGCTGGACTAGCGGGGGGGCCTACGAGCAGTACTTC
.	TRBV7-8	TRBJ2-2	.	CASSRNQDGELFF	TGTGCCAGCAGCCGAAATCAGGACGGGGAGCTGTTTTTT
TRBD1	TRBV7-9	TRBJ2-3	.	CASSADREIGDTQYF	TGTGCCAGCAGCGCAGACAGGGAGATAGGAGATACGCAGTATTTT
TRBD1	TRBV7-2	TRBJ2-3	.	CASSLGRGLMADTQYF	TGTGCCAGCAGCTTAGGTAGGGGGCTGATGGCAGATACGCAGTATTTT
.	TRBV19	TRBJ1-1	few	CASSQGSSEAFF	TGTGCCAGCAGTCAGGGTTCGTCCGAAGCTTTCTTT
TRBD2	TRBV5-5	TRBJ2-7	.	CASSLAGTTYEQYF	TGTGCCAGCAGCTTGGCCGGGACTACCTACGAGCAGTACTTC
.	TRBV14	TRBJ2-5	.	CASSLRGRGIETQYF	TGTGCCAGCAGCCTCAGGGGAAGGGGAATAGAGACCCAGTACTTC
TRBD1	TRBV5-4	TRBJ2-3	.	CASSWGDRRLSDTQYF	TGTGCCAGCAGCTGGGGGGACAGGAGGTTATCAGATACGCAGTATTTT
.	TRBV11-3	TRBJ1-1	.	CASSFRGFNTEAFF	TGTGCCAGCAGCTTTCGGGGTTTCAACACTGAAGCTTTCTTT
TRBD2	TRBV5-5	TRBJ2-5	.	CASSSPGTGGETQYF	TGTGCCAGCAGTTCCCCAGGGACGGGAGGAGAGACTCAGTACTTC
TRBD1	TRBV19	TRBJ1-1	.	CAILLGQKAFF	TGTGCCATTCTCCTGGGACAGAAAGCTTTCTTT
.	TRBV4-1	TRBJ2-7	.	CASSQGDSNYEQYF	TGCGCCAGCAGCCAAGGGGATTCTAACTACGAGCAGTACTTC
.	TRBV11-2	TRBJ1-2	.	CASSLESRVLYGYTF	TGTGCCAGCAGCTTAGAGTCCAGGGTACTTTACGGCTACACCTTC
.	TRBV19	TRBJ1-2	once	CASSLRARGMGNYGYTF	TGTGCCAGTAGTCTCCGCGCAAGGGGAATGGGGAACTATGGCTACACCTTC
TRBD1	TRBV7-9	TRBJ1-1	.	CASSLVKGDRGRMNTEAFF	TGTGCCAGCAGCTTAGTGAAGGGGGACAGGGGGCGAATGAACACTGAAGCTTTCTTT
.	TRBV5-1	TRBJ2-5	.	CASSLAQETQYF	TGCGCCAGCAGCTTAGCTCAAGAGACCCAGTACTTC
.	TRBV14	TRBJ1-6	.	CASSQGAWAGARNWSPLHF	TGTGCCAGCAGCCAAGGAGCTTGGGCAGGGGCCAGAAATTGGTCACCCCTCCACTTT
.	TRBV6-4	TRBJ1-5	.	CASSDSGHFSNQPQHF	TGTGCCAGCAGCGACTCGGGACACTTTAGCAATCAGCCCCAGCATTTT
TRBD1	TRBV19	TRBJ1-6	.	CASTTGLGGPGSPLHF	TGTGCCAGTACCACAGGGTTAGGGGGCCCCGGATCACCCCTCCACTTT
.	TRBV6-6	TRBJ1-1	.	CASSYYGAEAFF	TGTGCCAGCAGTTACTATGGCGCTGAAGCTTTCTTT
.	TRBV23-1	TRBJ2-7	.	CASSQSWKNYGYEQYF	TGCGCCAGCAGTCAATCGTGGAAGAACTACGGGTACGAGCAGTACTTC
.	TRBV5-1	TRBJ1-6	.	CASSLVSWSPLHF	TGCGCCAGCAGCTTGGTTTCATGGTCACCCCTCCACTTT
TRBD2	TRBV6-1	TRBJ2-1	.	CASSGERGGSYNEQFF	TGTGCCAGCAGTGGTGAGCGGGGGGGGTCCTACAATGAGCAGTTCTTC
TRBD1	TRBV5-6	TRBJ1-2	once	CASSGPGGLGYTF	TGTGCCAGCAGCGGACCAGGGGGGCTTGGCTACACCTTC
.	TRBV29-1	TRBJ2-5	.	CSVSSHQTQYF	TGCAGCGTGAGCTCTCATCAGACCCAGTACTTC
TRBD2	TRBV2	TRBJ2-5	.	CASSWTRSQETQYF	TGTGCCAGCAGTTGGACTAGGAGCCAAGAGACCCAGTACTTC
.	TRBV5-4	TRBJ2-1	.	CASLAGHEQFF	TGTGCCAGCCTAGCCGGGCATGAGCAGTTCTTC
TRBD1	TRBV27	TRBJ1-3	.	CASGTGSSGNTIYF	TGTGCCAGCGGGACAGGGAGCTCTGGAAACACCATATATTTT
TRBD1	TRBV10-1	TRBJ1-2	.	CASSEGTGEKYGYTF	TGCGCCAGCAGTGAGGGGACAGGGGAGAAGTATGGCTACACCTTC
TRBD2	TRBV30	TRBJ2-1	.	CAWSRTSGAPIEQFF	TGTGCCTGGAGCAGGACTAGCGGGGCACCTATTGAGCAGTTCTTC
TRBD1	TRBV2	TRBJ2-1	.	CASNRDRGHEQFF	TGTGCCAGCAATAGGGACAGGGGACATGAGCAGTTCTTC
.	TRBV5-6	TRBJ2-1	once	CASLPWSSYNEQFF	TGTGCCAGCCTCCCCTGGAGCTCCTACAATGAGCAGTTCTTC
.	TRBV5-6	TRBJ2-2	.	CASSGRTGSGELFF	TGTGCCAGCAGCGGGCGGACCGGCAGCGGGGAGCTGTTTTTT
TRBD2	TRBV11-3	TRBJ2-5	.	CASSPSWGGGDQETQYF	TGTGCCAGCAGCCCTAGTTGGGGCGGGGGGGACCAAGAGACCCAGTACTTC
TRBD2	TRBV10-1	TRBJ2-3	.	CASSPGGGGTQYF	TGCGCCAGCAGTCCTGGCGGGGGGGGCACGCAGTATTTT
.	TRBV25-1	TRBJ2-5	.	CASSEYESQYF	TGTGCCAGCAGTGAATATGAGAGCCAGTACTTC
.	TRBV29-1	TRBJ2-7	.	CSVGTFGSYEQYF	TGCAGCGTTGGAACATTCGGCTCCTACGAGCAGTACTTC